A single sample is the source of the 21 T cell receptor beta chains below, sequenced in a study of identical twins. TCRdb ran MiXCR on the 5' RACE reads and lists one entry per CDR3 protein. The sample lists approximately 890,000 distinct CDR3 sequences, approximately 13% occurring once. This sample was also put to use in a study of yellow fever vaccine responses in identical twins.

Sequencing input: PBMCs. Source of these receptors: a woman aged 18-29 years in good health.

The chain employs TRBV5-1 and TRBJ2-2, with TRBD2 identical over 8 bases. The V gene's germline CDR1 is SGHRS and CDR2 YFSETQ. With V trimmed by 9 bases and J by 4 bases, 8 bases remained unmatched. The CDR3 runs 14 residues. This chain's CDR3 is CATHGGAGTGELFF. The CDR3, as DNA: TGCGCCACCCACGGGGGGGCTGGCACCGGGGAGCTGTTTTTT.

This clonotype was found many times. The rearrangement joins TRBV7-9 to TRBJ2-3; the D gene could be TRBD1 or TRBD2 (5 bases each). V shed 1 base and J shed 6 bases, with 8 bases lying between them. Germline V CDR1 and CDR2: SEHNR, FQNEAQ (reference sequence). This CDR3 comprises 13 residues. The CDR3 loop is CASSLVWGDTQYF. The CDR3 DNA is TGTGCCAGCAGCTTAGTATGGGGGGATACGCAGTATTTT.

The chain carries TRBV3-1 and TRBJ1-5, with a tentative D call TRBD1 (6 bases). The V gene lost 1 base and the J gene lost 4 bases, with 11 bases spanning the gap. Germline assignment: CDR1 LGHDT and CDR2 YNNKEL (reference sequence). The CDR3 length is 15 residues. CDR3 region: CASSQGTVSNQPQHF. The DNA of the CDR3 is TGTGCCAGCAGCCAAGGGACAGTTTCTAATCAGCCCCAGCATTTT. Supplemented by reference TRBV3-1 and TRBJ1-5, the full variable domain reads DTAVSQTPKYLVTQMGNDKSIKCEQNLGHDTMYWYKQDSKKFLKIMFSYNNKELIINETVPNRFSPKSPDKAHLNLHINSLELGDSAVYFCASSQGTVSNQPQHFGDGTRLSIL.

The chain joins TRBV20-1 to TRBJ2-5; weak D call: TRBD2 (6 bases). The V gene lost 0 bases and the J gene lost 5 bases, with 16 bases spanning the gap. Germline V gene sequence: CDR1 DFQATT, CDR2 SNEGSKA (reference sequence). The CDR3 is 15 residues long. CDR3: CSARDSTSTQETQYF. The CDR3 nucleotides are TGCAGTGCTAGAGATTCTACTAGCACGCAGGAGACCCAGTACTTC.

The V and J genes are TRBV3-1 and TRBJ2-5, with D perhaps TRBD2 (6 bases). Trimming took 3 bases from V and 5 from J, leaving 22 bases between them. The CDR3 is made up of 17 amino acids. Germline CDR1 and CDR2: LGHDT and YNNKEL (reference sequence). CDR3 sequence reads: CASSHRPRDSNGETQYF. The CDR3 DNA sequence: TGTGCCAGCAGCCATCGCCCCCGGGACTCGAACGGGGAGACCCAGTACTTC.

This chain joins TRBV6-5 and TRBJ2-1, with 8 bases fitting TRBD2. Germline CDR1 reads MNHEY; CDR2 reads SVGAGI. Losses at the gene ends were 4 bases for V and 4 bases for J; bases not matched to a gene: 6. The CDR3 extends over 15 amino acids. Here the CDR3 DNA reads TGTGCCAGCAGTTTTACTAGCGGAAGGTACAATGAGCAGTTCTTC. This encodes CASSFTSGRYNEQFF.

V and J are TRBV9 and TRBJ2-7; TRBD1 matches 8 bases. The CDR3 contains 14 residues. The J segment lost 5 bases and the V segment lost 4 bases, leaving 8 bases of the junction unmatched. Germline CDR1 reads SGDLS; CDR2 reads YYNGEE. The CDR3 nucleotides read TGTGCCAGCAGCTTCACAGGGGGTTTCGACGAGCAGTACTTC. Encoded protein: CASSFTGGFDEQYF. Full variable domain (remainder filled in from reference TRBV9 and TRBJ2-7): DSGVTQTPKHLITATGQRVTLRCSPRSGDLSVYWYQQSLDQGLQFLIQYYNGEERAKGNILERFSAQQFPDLHSELNLSSLELGDSALYFCASSFTGGFDEQYFGPGTRLTVT.

This clonotype was recorded a few times. CDR3 sequence: CASSSGSVDNEQFF. The DNA of the CDR3 is TGCGCCAGCAGCTCCGGTTCGGTAGACAATGAGCAGTTCTTC. The chain couples TRBV5-1 to TRBJ2-1; D not certain. Trimming removed 3 bases at V and 5 bases at J, with 12 bases between. CDR1 is SGHRS, CDR2 YFSETQ, per germline. There are 14 residues in the CDR3.

This clonotype was picked up a small number of times. This chain joins TRBV29-1 and TRBJ2-2; 7 bases map to TRBD2. V gave up 4 bases and J gave up 6 bases; unmatched junction bases: 11. The germline gives CDR1 SQVTM, CDR2 ANQGSEA. The CDR3 runs 15 residues. DNA of the CDR3: TGCAGCGTTGGGGGCTCGACGGGAGGCGCCGGGGAGCTGTTTTTT. This sequence encodes CSVGGSTGGAGELFF.

This clonotype was found a few times. The chain employs TRBV20-1 and TRBJ2-2; 11 positions match TRBD2. This CDR3 has 15 amino acids. The V gene's germline CDR1 is DFQATT and CDR2 SNEGSKA (reference sequence). J was trimmed by 5 bases and V by 2 bases; bases with no gene match: 4. In nucleotides, the CDR3 is TGCAGTGCTAGAATAGCGGGGGGGGTGACCGGGGAGCTGTTTTTT. Its translation is CSARIAGGVTGELFF.

This clonotype came up many times. The chain uses TRBV12-3 or TRBV12-4 and TRBJ2-1; D might be TRBD2 (6 bases). This CDR3 contains 15 residues. The V and J ends lost 7 bases and 6 bases respectively, with 19 bases between them. The CDR3 reads CASTIGGSFVNEQFF. The CDR3 bases are TGTGCCAGCACCATAGGAGGGAGTTTCGTCAATGAGCAGTTCTTC.

This clonotype occurred many times. This rearrangement joins TRBV12-3 or TRBV12-4 to TRBJ1-2, with D perhaps matching TRBD1 (6 bases). The CDR3 sequence is 15 residues long. V was cut by 2 bases and J by 4 bases, with 14 bases left in between. The DNA for the CDR3 is TGTGCCAGCAGTTTAAAGGACAGCCGGGGCTATGGCTACACCTTC. As protein: CASSLKDSRGYGYTF.

Turning to this clonotype: The junction does not match germline at one end; this may be a read error. This chain joins TRBV12-3 or TRBV12-4 and TRBJ2-1; 7 bases are shared with TRBD2. The CDR3 extends over 18 amino acids. The CDR3 here is CACSQPIAGGAHYNEQFF. CDR3 nucleotide sequence: TGTGCCTGCAGTCAGCCTATAGCGGGTGGAGCCCACTACAATGAGCAGTTCTTC.

V and J are TRBV28 and TRBJ1-2, with unresolved D. In germline, CDR1 is MDHEN, CDR2 SYDVKM. The CDR3 totals 15 residues. V was pared by 2 bases and J by 2 bases, with 12 bases between. CDR3 region: CASSLLVGFNYGYTF. CDR3 in DNA: TGTGCCAGCAGTTTACTAGTAGGGTTCAACTATGGCTACACCTTC.

The rearrangement joins TRBV7-9 to TRBJ2-1, with D perhaps assigned TRBD1 or TRBD2 (5 bases each). V was clipped by 5 bases and J by 5 bases, with 19 bases between them. CDR3 length equals 16 residues. Germline lookup yields CDR1 SEHNR and CDR2 FQNEAQ (reference sequence). The CDR3 sequence is CASSRGLGWGNNEQFF. The CDR3 nucleotides are TGTGCCAGCAGCCGCGGTTTAGGGTGGGGGAACAATGAGCAGTTCTTC.

This clonotype was recorded a few times. The chain couples TRBV7-8 to TRBJ2-2, with a weak D call TRBD2 (5 bases). Trimming left V 5 bases short and J 7 bases short, with 14 bases between. This CDR3 has 14 amino acids. CDR1 and CDR2 (germline): SGHVS, FQNEAQ. The CDR3 DNA is TGTGCCAGCAGCCCCCGGGATGTGCGCGGGGAGCTGTTTTTT. It encodes CASSPRDVRGELFF.

The rearrangement links TRBV5-1 to TRBJ2-1; 10 positions agree with TRBD2. Germline CDR1 reads SGHRS; CDR2 reads YFSETQ. The CDR3 has 14 residues. Trimming removed 7 bases from V and 9 bases from J; junction bases left unmatched: 10. CDR3 loop: CASRAGGKVGEQFF. CDR3 nucleotides: TGCGCCAGCCGAGCGGGAGGGAAGGTTGGTGAGCAGTTCTTC.

This clonotype was seen a handful of times. This chain connects TRBV7-9 to TRBJ2-1; D is possibly TRBD1 (6 bases). The V and J ends lost 10 bases and 3 bases respectively, with 16 bases between them. Germline V gene lookup returns CDR1 SEHNR and CDR2 FQNEAQ (reference sequence). The CDR3 covers 14 residues. CDR3: CATPGEGDYNEQFF. CDR3 nucleotide sequence: TGTGCCACACCAGGGGAAGGGGACTACAATGAGCAGTTCTTC.

The CDR3 sequence is CASSVQSGNTIYF. CDR3 DNA: TGTGCCAGCAGTGTACAGTCTGGAAACACCATATATTTT. J is TRBJ1-3 and V is TRBV6-1, with D uncertain. The CDR3 consists of 13 residues. The ends were cut back, 4 bases at V and 1 base at J, with 5 bases in the middle. Germline CDR1 and CDR2: MNHNS and SASEGT.

The rearrangement joins TRBV28 to TRBJ1-4, with TRBD1 matching 11 bases. The CDR3 consists of 15 residues. Germline trimming cut 6 bases from V and 7 bases from J; bases unmatched to any gene: 7. In germline, CDR1 is MDHEN, CDR2 SYDVKM. The CDR3 sequence is CASSHRTGGVEKLFF. The CDR3 DNA sequence: TGTGCCAGCAGCCACAGGACAGGGGGCGTTGAAAAACTGTTTTTT.

This clonotype was seen repeatedly, ten times or more. The chain uses TRBV6-1 and TRBJ2-7; possibly TRBD1 for D (5 bases). Germline values: CDR1 MNHNS, CDR2 SASEGT. Trimming removed 5 bases from V and 2 bases from J, with 10 bases in between. This CDR3 region has 13 residues. CDR3 sequence reads: CASSPTETYEQYF. DNA for the CDR3: TGTGCCAGCAGTCCGACAGAAACCTACGAGCAGTACTTC.